The 6 T cell receptor beta chains in this list originate from one sample, sequenced in a study of T cell repertoires in cytomegalovirus infection. TCRdb re-called the reads with MiXCR, one entry per CDR3 protein. This table holds 70,000 or so distinct CDR3 sequences, about 29% found once. What these receptors recognize is not known. Here the sequenced sample was CD8+ T cells from cultured PBMCs, taken from culture after CMV antigen stimulation. Receptor source: a human donor in good health (CMV status not recorded). Some clones in this sample may be carry-over from other donors' samples.

This sequence joins TRBV6-1 and TRBJ1-2; D ambiguous. CDR1 is MNHNS, CDR2 SASEGT, per germline. The CDR3 is made up of 13 amino acids. V dropped 8 bases and J dropped 3 bases, with 13 bases sitting between them. The CDR3 protein is CASGFRKDYGYTF. CDR3 coding DNA: TGTGCCAGCGGATTCCGCAAGGACTATGGCTACACCTTC.

This clonotype was seen more than once but under ten times. J is TRBJ2-3 and V is TRBV7-9; D assignment may be TRBD1 or TRBD2 (7 bases each). This CDR3 has 15 residues. From germline, CDR1 is SEHNR and CDR2 FQNEAQ (reference sequence). The V gene lost 6 bases and the J gene lost 3 bases, with 16 bases spanning the gap. CDR3 amino acids: CASRTDREGTDTQYF. CDR3 nucleotide sequence: TGTGCCAGCAGAACCGACAGGGAGGGGACAGATACGCAGTATTTT.

This clonotype was counted at least ten times. This chain links TRBV28 with TRBJ2-1, with TRBD2 identical over 9 bases. The junction had 8 bases not matched to a gene; V was cut back by 1 base and J by 7 bases. The CDR3 totals 16 residues. Per the germline V gene, CDR1 is MDHEN and CDR2 is SYDVKM. CDR3 coding DNA: TGTGCCAGCAGTTTATTTCGCGGGGGGGCCAAGAATGAGCAGTTCTTC. Translated: CASSLFRGGAKNEQFF.

The V call is TRBV11-2, the J call TRBJ2-7, with a weak D call TRBD2 (5 bases). V lost 1 base to trimming and J lost 2 bases, with 6 bases between them. Germline CDR1 reads SGHAT; CDR2 reads FQNNGV. The CDR3 sequence is 13 residues long. CDR3 nucleotides: TGTGCCAGCAGCTTAGCGGAGGCCTACGAGCAGTACTTC. This encodes CASSLAEAYEQYF.

The chain has TRBV20-1 and TRBJ2-7; 8 bases agree with TRBD2. The V segment lost 3 bases and the J segment 7 bases; nucleotides outside the gene matches: 17. Germline-derived CDR1 and CDR2 are DFQATT and SNEGSKA (reference sequence). The CDR3 consists of 16 residues. This chain's CDR3 is CSAREGWAAGENEQYF. CDR3 DNA sequence: TGCAGTGCTAGGGAGGGATGGGCAGCGGGAGAAAATGAGCAGTACTTC.

This chain uses TRBV12-3 or TRBV12-4 with TRBJ1-1; 10 nucleotides match TRBD1. The CDR3 loop spans 14 amino acids. V lost 7 bases, J lost 6 bases, and 8 bases stayed unmatched. The CDR3 region is CASTQTGGRSEAFF. DNA of the CDR3: TGTGCCAGCACTCAGACAGGGGGCAGGTCTGAAGCTTTCTTT.